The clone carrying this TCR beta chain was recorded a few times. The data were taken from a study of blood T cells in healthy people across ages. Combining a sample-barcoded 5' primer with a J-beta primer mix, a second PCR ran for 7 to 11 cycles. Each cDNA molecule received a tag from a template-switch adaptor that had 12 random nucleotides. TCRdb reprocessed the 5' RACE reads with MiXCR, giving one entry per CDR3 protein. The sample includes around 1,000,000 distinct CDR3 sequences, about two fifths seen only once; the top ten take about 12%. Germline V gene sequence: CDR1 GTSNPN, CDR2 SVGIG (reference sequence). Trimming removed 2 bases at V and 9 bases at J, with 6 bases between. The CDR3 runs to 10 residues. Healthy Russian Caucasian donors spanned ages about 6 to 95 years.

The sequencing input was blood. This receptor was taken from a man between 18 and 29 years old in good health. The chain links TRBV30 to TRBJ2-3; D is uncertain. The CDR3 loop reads CAWSMGTQYF. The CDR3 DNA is TGTGCCTGGAGTATGGGGACGCAGTATTTT.